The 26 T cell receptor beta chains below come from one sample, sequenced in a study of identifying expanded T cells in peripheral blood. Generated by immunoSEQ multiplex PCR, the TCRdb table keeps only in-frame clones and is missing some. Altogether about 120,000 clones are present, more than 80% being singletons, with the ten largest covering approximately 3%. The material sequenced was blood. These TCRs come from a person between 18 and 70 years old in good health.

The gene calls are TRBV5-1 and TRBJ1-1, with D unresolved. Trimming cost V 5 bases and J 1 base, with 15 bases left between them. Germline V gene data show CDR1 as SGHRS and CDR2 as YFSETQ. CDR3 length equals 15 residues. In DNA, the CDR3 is TGCGCCAGCAGTCCGGGGTCCCCACAGAACACTGAAGCTTTCTTT. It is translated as CASSPGSPQNTEAFF.

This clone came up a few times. The CDR3 reads CASSYPMGEQYF. DNA of the CDR3: TGTGCCAGCAGCTACCCGATGGGGGAGCAGTACTTC. The genes are TRBV7-6 and TRBJ2-7; no clear D gene. V was pared by 4 bases and J by 7 bases, with 11 bases between. CDR1 and CDR2 from the germline V gene are SGHVS and FNYEAQ. The CDR3 loop spans 12 amino acids.

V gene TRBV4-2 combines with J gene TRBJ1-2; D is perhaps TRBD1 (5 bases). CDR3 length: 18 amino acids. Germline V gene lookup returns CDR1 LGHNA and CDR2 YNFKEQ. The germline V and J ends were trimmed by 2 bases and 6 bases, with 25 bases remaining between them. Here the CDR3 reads CASSQPGVWISPYHGYTF. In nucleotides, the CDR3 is TGTGCCAGCAGCCAACCGGGGGTTTGGATTTCCCCGTATCATGGCTACACCTTC.

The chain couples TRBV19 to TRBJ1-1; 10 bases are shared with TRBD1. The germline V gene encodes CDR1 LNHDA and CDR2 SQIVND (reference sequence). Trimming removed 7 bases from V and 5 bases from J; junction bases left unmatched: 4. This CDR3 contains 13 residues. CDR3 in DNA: TGTGCCAGTAAAGGACAGGGGGATACTGAAGCTTTCTTT. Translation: CASKGQGDTEAFF.

The CDR3, as DNA: TGCGCCAGCAGCCAAGAGGGTACACAGACTTACTCTGGAAACACCATATATTTT. Translated, it gives CASSQEGTQTYSGNTIYF. J is TRBJ1-3 and V is TRBV4-3; D ambiguous. From germline, CDR1 is LGHNA and CDR2 YSLEER. The CDR3 totals 18 residues. V was pared by 0 bases and J by 0 bases, with 15 bases between.

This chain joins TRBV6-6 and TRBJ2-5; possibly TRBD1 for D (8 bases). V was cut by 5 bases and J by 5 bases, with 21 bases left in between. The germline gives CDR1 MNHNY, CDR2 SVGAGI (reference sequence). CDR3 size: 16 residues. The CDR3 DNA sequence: TGTGCCAGCAGTACCACTCGGACAGGGAGGGGGGAGACCCAGTACTTC. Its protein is CASSTTRTGRGETQYF.

CDR3 sequence: CAISGVGPQGAFF. The CDR3 nucleotides are TGTGCCATCAGCGGAGTGGGACCCCAGGGAGCTTTCTTT. The chain has TRBV10-3 and TRBJ1-1, with D tentatively TRBD1 (5 bases). Per the germline V gene, CDR1 is ENHRY and CDR2 is SYGVKD. The CDR3 has 13 residues. Trimming took off 6 bases at V and 10 bases at J, with 18 bases between the two ends.

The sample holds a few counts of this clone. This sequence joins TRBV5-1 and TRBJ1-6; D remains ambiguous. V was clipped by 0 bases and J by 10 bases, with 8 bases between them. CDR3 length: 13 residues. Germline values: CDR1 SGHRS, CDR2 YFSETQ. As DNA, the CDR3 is TGCGCCAGCAGCTTGGCCTCGCGATCACCCCTCCACTTT. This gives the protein CASSLASRSPLHF.

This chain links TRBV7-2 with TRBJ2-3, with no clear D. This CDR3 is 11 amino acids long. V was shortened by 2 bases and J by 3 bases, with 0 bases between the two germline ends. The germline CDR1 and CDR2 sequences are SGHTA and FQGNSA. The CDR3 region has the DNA TGTGCCAGCAGCTTAACAGATACGCAGTATTTT. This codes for CASSLTDTQYF.

CDR3: CASSEEGLGETQYF. CDR3 nucleotides: TGTGCCAGCAGTGAAGAGGGCCTCGGAGAGACCCAGTACTTC. The rearrangement joins TRBV6-1 to TRBJ2-5; D is ambiguous. CDR3 length: 14 amino acids. Per germline, CDR1 MNHNS and CDR2 SASEGT. V shed 1 base and J shed 4 bases, with 10 bases lying between them.

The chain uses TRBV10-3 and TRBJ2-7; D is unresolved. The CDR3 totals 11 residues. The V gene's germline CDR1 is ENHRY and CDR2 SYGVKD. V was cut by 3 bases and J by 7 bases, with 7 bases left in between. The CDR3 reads CAISDPVEQYF. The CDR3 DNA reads TGTGCCATCAGTGACCCAGTGGAGCAGTACTTC.

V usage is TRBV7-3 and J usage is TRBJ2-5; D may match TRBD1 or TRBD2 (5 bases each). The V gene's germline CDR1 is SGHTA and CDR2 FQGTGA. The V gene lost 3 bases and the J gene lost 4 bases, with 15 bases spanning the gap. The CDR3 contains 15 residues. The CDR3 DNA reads TGTGCCAGCAGCTTGGGTCGAACCGGGACAGAGACCCAGTACTTC. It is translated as CASSLGRTGTETQYF.

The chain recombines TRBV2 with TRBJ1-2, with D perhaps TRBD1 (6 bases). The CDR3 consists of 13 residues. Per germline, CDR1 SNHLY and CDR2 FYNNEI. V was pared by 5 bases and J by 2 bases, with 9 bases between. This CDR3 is CASSQGSNYGYTF. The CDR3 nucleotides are TGTGCCAGCAGTCAGGGGTCAAACTATGGCTACACCTTC.

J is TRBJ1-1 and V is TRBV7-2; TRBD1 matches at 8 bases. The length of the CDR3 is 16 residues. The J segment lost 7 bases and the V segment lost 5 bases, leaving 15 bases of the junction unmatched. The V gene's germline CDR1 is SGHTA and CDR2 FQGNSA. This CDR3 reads CASSISSSGGSGEAFF. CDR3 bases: TGTGCCAGCAGCATCTCTTCTTCAGGGGGCTCTGGTGAAGCTTTCTTT.

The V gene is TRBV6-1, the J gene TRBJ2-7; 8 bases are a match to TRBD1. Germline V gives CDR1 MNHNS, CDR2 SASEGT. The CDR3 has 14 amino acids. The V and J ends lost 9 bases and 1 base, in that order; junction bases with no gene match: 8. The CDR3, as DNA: TGTGCCAGTTGGGGGACAGGTCCTTCCTACGAGCAGTACTTC. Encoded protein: CASWGTGPSYEQYF.

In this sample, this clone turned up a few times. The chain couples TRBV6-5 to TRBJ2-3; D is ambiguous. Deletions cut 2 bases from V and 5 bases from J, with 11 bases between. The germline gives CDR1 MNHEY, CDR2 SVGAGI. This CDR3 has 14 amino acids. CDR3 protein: CASSYARTRDTQYF. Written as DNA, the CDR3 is TGTGCCAGCAGTTACGCCCGGACGCGAGATACGCAGTATTTT.

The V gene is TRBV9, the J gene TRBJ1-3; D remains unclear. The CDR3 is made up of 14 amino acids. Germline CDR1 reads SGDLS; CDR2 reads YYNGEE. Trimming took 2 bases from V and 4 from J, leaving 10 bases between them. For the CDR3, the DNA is TGTGCCAGCAGCGTGGGTATTCCAGGAAACACCATATATTTT. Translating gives CASSVGIPGNTIYF.

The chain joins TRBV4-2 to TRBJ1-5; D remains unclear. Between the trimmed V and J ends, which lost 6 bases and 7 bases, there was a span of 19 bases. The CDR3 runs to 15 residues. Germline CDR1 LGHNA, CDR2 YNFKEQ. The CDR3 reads CASSPTSERGQPQHF. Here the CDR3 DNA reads TGTGCCAGCAGTCCCACTTCAGAGCGAGGACAGCCCCAGCATTTT.

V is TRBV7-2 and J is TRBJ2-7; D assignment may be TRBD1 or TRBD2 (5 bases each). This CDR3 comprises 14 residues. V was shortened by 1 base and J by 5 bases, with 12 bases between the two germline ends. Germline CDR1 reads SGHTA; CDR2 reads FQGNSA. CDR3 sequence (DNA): TGTGCCAGCAGCTTAGGCCTTCGAGGGGACGAGCAGTACTTC. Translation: CASSLGLRGDEQYF. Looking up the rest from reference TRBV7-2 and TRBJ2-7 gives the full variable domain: GAGVSQSPSNKVTEKGKDVELRCDPISGHTALYWYRQSLGQGLEFLIYFQGNSAPDKSGLPSDRFSAERTGGSVSTLTIQRTQQEDSAVYLCASSLGLRGDEQYFGPGTRLTVT.

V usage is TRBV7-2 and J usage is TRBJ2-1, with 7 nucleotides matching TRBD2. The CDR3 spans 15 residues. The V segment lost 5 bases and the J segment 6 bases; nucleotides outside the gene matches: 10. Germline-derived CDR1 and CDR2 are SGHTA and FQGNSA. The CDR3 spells CASSLGLGRSNEQFF. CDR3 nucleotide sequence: TGTGCCAGCAGCCTCGGACTAGGACGATCCAATGAGCAGTTCTTC.

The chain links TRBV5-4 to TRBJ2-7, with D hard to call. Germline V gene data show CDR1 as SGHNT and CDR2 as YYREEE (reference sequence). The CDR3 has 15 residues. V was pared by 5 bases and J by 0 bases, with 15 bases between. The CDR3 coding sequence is TGTGCCAGCAGTCGAATGAACAGCCTCTCCTACGAGCAGTACTTC. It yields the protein CASSRMNSLSYEQYF. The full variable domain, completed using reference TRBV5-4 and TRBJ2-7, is ETGVTQSPTHLIKTRGQQVTLRCSSQSGHNTVSWYQQALGQGPQFIFQYYREEENGRGNFPPRFSGLQFPNYSSELNVNALELDDSALYLCASSRMNSLSYEQYFGPGTRLTVT.

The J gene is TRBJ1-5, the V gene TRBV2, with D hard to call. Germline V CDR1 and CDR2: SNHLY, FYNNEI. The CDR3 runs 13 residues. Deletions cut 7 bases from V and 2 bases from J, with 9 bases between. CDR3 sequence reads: CASIGEGNQPQHF. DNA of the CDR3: TGTGCCAGCATCGGGGAGGGCAATCAGCCCCAGCATTTT.

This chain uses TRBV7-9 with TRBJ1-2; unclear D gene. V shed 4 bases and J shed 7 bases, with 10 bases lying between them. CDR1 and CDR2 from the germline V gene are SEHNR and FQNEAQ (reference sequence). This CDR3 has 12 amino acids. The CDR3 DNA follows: TGTGCCAGCAGCTCCCGAGTTCGTGGCTACACCTTC. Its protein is CASSSRVRGYTF.

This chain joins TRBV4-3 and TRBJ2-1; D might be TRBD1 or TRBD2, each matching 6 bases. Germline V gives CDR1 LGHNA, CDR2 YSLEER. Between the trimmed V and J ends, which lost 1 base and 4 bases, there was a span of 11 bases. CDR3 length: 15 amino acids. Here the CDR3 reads CASSQGEDSYNEQFF. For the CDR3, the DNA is TGCGCCAGCAGCCAAGGGGAGGACAGTTACAATGAGCAGTTCTTC.

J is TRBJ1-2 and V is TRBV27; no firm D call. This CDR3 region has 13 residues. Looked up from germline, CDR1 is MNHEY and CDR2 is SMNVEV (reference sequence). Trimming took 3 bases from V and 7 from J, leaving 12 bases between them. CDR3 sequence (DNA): TGTGCCAGCAGTTTGAGGCCCTCTAGTGGCTACACCTTC. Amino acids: CASSLRPSSGYTF.

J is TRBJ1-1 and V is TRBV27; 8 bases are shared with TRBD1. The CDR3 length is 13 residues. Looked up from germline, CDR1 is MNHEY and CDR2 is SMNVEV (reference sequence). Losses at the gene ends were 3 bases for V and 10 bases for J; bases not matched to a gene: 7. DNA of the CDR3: TGTGCCAGCAGTTTGGGCCAGGGGGCAGGAGCTTTCTTT. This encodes CASSLGQGAGAFF.